This T cell receptor beta chain was recorded in a study of CD8+CD57+ T cells in acquired aplastic anemia. Turning to the study itself: Mean yield of DNA from sorted CD4+ and CD8+ cells was approximately 3 ug. Read counts for CD4+ cells (from healthy donors) averaged about 10.8 million. Study-wide results and limits: Comparison of patients with controls identified about 27 shared CD8+ CDR3 sequences.

The CDR3 has 8 residues if both end residues are counted. Germline V gene data show CDR1 as SGDLS and CDR2 as YYNGEE. The template for TCR beta VDJ and CDR3 sequence profiling was genomic DNA. TCRdb redid the calling of the reads with MiXCR, one entry per CDR3 protein. Altogether hundreds of thousands of distinct CDR3 sequences are present, 55% to 75% being singletons, with the ten largest covering approximately 4%. Note on this clonotype: The antigen remains unidentified. This likely comes from a read error, as the CDR3 has no conserved phenylalanine or tryptophan at its end. No DNA is shown, since the ends of the CDR3 on it are uncertain; the CDR3 is the one TCRdb lists.

Specimen: sorted CD4+, CD8+, or CD8+CD57+ T cells (not recorded which) from PBMCs. This clonotype was obtained from a human donor in good health, serving as a control. The rearrangement joins TRBV9 to TRBJ2-3; the DNA was not compared with TRBD1, the D call given in the table. The CDR3 spells CASSDREV.